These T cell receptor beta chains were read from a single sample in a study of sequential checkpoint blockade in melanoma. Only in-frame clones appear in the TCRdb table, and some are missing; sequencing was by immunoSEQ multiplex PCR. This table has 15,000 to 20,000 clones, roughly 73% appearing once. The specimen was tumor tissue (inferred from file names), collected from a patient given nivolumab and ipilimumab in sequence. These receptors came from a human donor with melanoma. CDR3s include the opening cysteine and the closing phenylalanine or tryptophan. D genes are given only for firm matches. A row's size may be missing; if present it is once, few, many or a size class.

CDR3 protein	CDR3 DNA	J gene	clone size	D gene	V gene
CASGRQGVLDTQYF	TGTGCCAGCGGGAGGCAGGGAGTTCTGGATACGCAGTATTTT	TRBJ2-3	NA	NA	TRBV2
CASRPGTGATNEKLFF	TGCGCCAGCAGGCCCGGGACAGGCGCAACTAATGAAAAACTGTTTTTT	TRBJ1-4	NA	TRBD1	TRBV4-1
CASSLGQGGNQPQHF	TGTGCCAGCAGTCTAGGACAGGGAGGCAATCAGCCCCAGCATTTT	TRBJ1-5	NA	TRBD1	TRBV9
CASSSYAFGYTF	TGTGCCAGCAGCTCTTACGCGTTTGGCTACACCTTC	TRBJ1-2	NA	NA	TRBV2
CATSRDTDRVSDTQYF	TGTGCCACCAGCAGAGATACGGACAGGGTGTCAGATACGCAGTATTTT	TRBJ2-3	NA	TRBD1	TRBV15
CASSQSGEGSNEQFF	TGTGCCAGCAGCCAATCGGGGGAAGGGTCCAATGAGCAGTTCTTC	TRBJ2-1	NA	NA	TRBV11-3
CASSLATGPYGYTF	TGCGCCAGCAGCTTGGCTACCGGGCCCTATGGCTACACCTTC	TRBJ1-2	NA	NA	TRBV5-1
CASSPRHTTNEKLFF	TGTGCCAGCAGCCCCCGACATACAACTAATGAAAAACTGTTTTTT	TRBJ1-4	NA	NA	TRBV7-5
CASSIRDSNEQYF	TGTGCCAGTAGTATTAGGGACAGCAACGAGCAGTACTTC	TRBJ2-7	NA	TRBD1	TRBV19
CASSSWAGSRGQYF	TGTGCCAGCAGCTCCTGGGCAGGGTCGCGCGGGCAGTACTTC	TRBJ2-7	NA	NA	TRBV7-6
CASHRGTEAFF	TGTGCCAGTCACAGAGGAACTGAAGCTTTCTTT	TRBJ1-1	few	NA	TRBV6-7
CASSQSAGGEKLFF	TGTGCCAGCAGCCAATCGGCAGGGGGCGAAAAACTGTTTTTT	TRBJ1-4	medium-sized	TRBD1	TRBV16
CATSSPRTSGSTDTQYF	TGTGCCACCAGCAGTCCCAGGACTAGCGGGAGCACAGATACGCAGTATTTT	TRBJ2-3	few	TRBD2	TRBV15
CASIYRGRGNTEAFF	TGTGCCAGCATATACAGGGGGCGCGGGAACACTGAAGCTTTCTTT	TRBJ1-1	NA	TRBD1	TRBV7-6
CASTQWGEELFF	TGTGCCAGCACTCAATGGGGGGAGGAACTGTTTTTT	TRBJ1-4	few	NA	TRBV12-5
CASSEPTGGFDQPQHF	TGTGCCAGCAGTGAACCAACAGGGGGCTTTGATCAGCCCCAGCATTTT	TRBJ1-5	NA	TRBD1	TRBV6-1
CASSYTGLANEKLFF	TGCGCCAGCAGTTATACAGGGCTCGCTAATGAAAAACTGTTTTTT	TRBJ1-4	NA	NA	TRBV5-1
CASTKLAADTQYF	TGTGCCAGCACCAAACTAGCCGCAGATACGCAGTATTTT	TRBJ2-3	NA	NA	TRBV2
CASSLVRAGHNEQFF	TGTGCCAGCAGCTTAGTTAGGGCAGGGCACAATGAGCAGTTCTTC	TRBJ2-1	NA	NA	TRBV7-6
CASGPGAGTYNEQFF	TGTGCCAGCGGCCCTGGGGCTGGGACCTACAATGAGCAGTTCTTC	TRBJ2-1	NA	NA	TRBV9
CASSLTPGTAGETQYF	TGCGCCAGCAGCCTCACACCGGGGACAGCGGGAGAGACCCAGTACTTC	TRBJ2-5	NA	NA	TRBV5-1
CASSELSEQFF	TGTGCCAGCAGTGAACTCAGTGAGCAGTTCTTC	TRBJ2-1	NA	NA	TRBV6-7
CASSERLREKLFF	TGTGCCAGCAGTGAACGCCTCAGGGAAAAACTGTTTTTT	TRBJ1-4	few	NA	TRBV9
CASSPAGTRNEQYF	TGTGCCAGCTCACCCGCCGGGACTCGGAACGAGCAGTACTTC	TRBJ2-7	NA	NA	TRBV18
CASTDTGLSGNTIYF	TGTGCCAGCACCGACACTGGCCTCTCTGGAAACACCATATATTTT	TRBJ1-3	NA	NA	TRBV11-3
CASSPGPGYEQYF	TGTGCCAGCAGCCCAGGTCCGGGTTACGAGCAGTACTTC	TRBJ2-7	NA	NA	TRBV7-1
CASSIDGHSSYNEQFF	TGTGCCAGCAGCATTGACGGTCATAGCTCCTACAATGAGCAGTTCTTC	TRBJ2-1	NA	NA	TRBV7-5
CASLRLAGGEQYF	TGTGCCAGCCTACGACTAGCGGGAGGCGAGCAGTACTTC	TRBJ2-7	NA	TRBD2	TRBV28
CAKQVGQRKYEQYF	TGTGCCAAGCAGGTGGGACAGAGGAAATACGAGCAGTACTTC	TRBJ2-7	NA	TRBD1	TRBV7-4
CAWTRDRGSTEAFF	TGTGCCTGGACCCGGGACAGGGGGTCCACTGAAGCTTTCTTT	TRBJ1-1	NA	TRBD1	TRBV30
CASSELDAANTGELFF	TGCGCCAGCAGTGAGTTAGATGCGGCGAACACCGGGGAGCTGTTTTTT	TRBJ2-2	NA	NA	TRBV10-2
CASSLGTGGAGNTIYF	TGTGCCAGCAGCCTCGGGACAGGGGGTGCTGGAAACACCATATATTTT	TRBJ1-3	NA	TRBD1	TRBV9
CSVEVKNQGTQYF	TGCAGCGTTGAAGTTAAGAACCAAGGTACGCAGTATTTT	TRBJ2-3	NA	NA	TRBV29-1
CASRGVTPQETQYF	TGTGCCAGTAGGGGCGTGACCCCCCAAGAGACCCAGTACTTC	TRBJ2-5	NA	NA	TRBV19
CASSPGEGSRQPQHF	TGTGCCAGCTCACCCGGGGAGGGCAGCCGTCAGCCCCAGCATTTT	TRBJ1-5	NA	NA	TRBV18
CASVIWSYEQYF	TGTGCCAGCGTTATTTGGAGCTACGAGCAGTACTTC	TRBJ2-7	NA	NA	TRBV9
CASLAGESNTQYF	TGTGCCTCACTAGCGGGAGAGTCAAATACGCAGTATTTT	TRBJ2-3	NA	TRBD2	TRBV30
CSVELRDRAYEQYF	TGCAGCGTTGAACTAAGGGACAGAGCCTACGAGCAGTACTTC	TRBJ2-7	medium-sized	TRBD1	TRBV29-1
CAISESPGSEQFF	TGTGCCATCAGTGAGAGTCCAGGGAGTGAGCAGTTCTTC	TRBJ2-1	NA	NA	TRBV10-3
CASNYYGEQFF	TGTGCCAGCAATTATTACGGTGAGCAGTTCTTC	TRBJ2-1	NA	NA	TRBV6-7
CASSRQDNEKLFF	TGTGCCAGCTCACGACAGGATAATGAAAAACTGTTTTTT	TRBJ1-4	few	NA	TRBV18
CASSNQGQPQHF	TGTGCCAGTAGTAATCAAGGTCAGCCCCAGCATTTT	TRBJ1-5	NA	NA	TRBV19
CASRSGTSYNEQFF	TGTGCCAGCAGGTCCGGGACCTCCTACAATGAGCAGTTCTTC	TRBJ2-1	NA	NA	TRBV6-8
CASRGRGTLSYEQYF	TGTGCCAGTAGGGGCAGGGGGACCCTCTCCTACGAGCAGTACTTC	TRBJ2-7	NA	TRBD1	TRBV19
CAWSVTENIQYF	TGTGCCTGGAGTGTAACGGAAAACATTCAGTACTTC	TRBJ2-4	once	NA	TRBV30
CASSLGAVNTGELFF	TGCGCCAGCAGCTTGGGAGCCGTGAACACCGGGGAGCTGTTTTTT	TRBJ2-2	NA	NA	TRBV5-1
CASSPRQGRTVNTGELFF	TGTGCCAGCAGTCCTAGACAGGGGAGGACCGTGAACACCGGGGAGCTGTTTTTT	TRBJ2-2	NA	TRBD1	TRBV9
CASSSPPGQIVATNEKLFF	TGTGCCAGCAGCTCCCCCCCGGGACAGATAGTTGCAACTAATGAAAAACTGTTTTTT	TRBJ1-4	NA	TRBD1	TRBV7-1